This passage covers 12 T cell receptor beta chains from one sample sequenced in a study of siplizumab effects on memory and regulatory T cells. Profiling relied on immunoSEQ multiplex PCR, and the TCRdb table lists in-frame clones only, not all of them. The table records roughly 100,000 clones, 93% of them present only once. The sequencing sample was made of Tregs sorted from blood. These receptors were collected from a human donor in good health.

This clone was seen more than once but under ten times. The chain carries TRBV25-1 and TRBJ2-1; TRBD1 might be the D (6 bases). The CDR3 spans 15 residues. Between the trimmed V and J ends, which lost 2 bases and 4 bases, there was a span of 12 bases. The germline CDR1 and CDR2 sequences are MGHDK and SYGVNS. The CDR3 DNA follows: TGTGCCAGCAGTGAACAGACAGGTAGTTACAATGAGCAGTTCTTC. Translation: CASSEQTGSYNEQFF.

This clone was picked up one time. This chain connects TRBV5-6 to TRBJ1-2; D unresolved. The CDR3 contains 14 residues. In germline, CDR1 is SGHDT, CDR2 YYEEEE. The V end lost 2 bases, the J end lost 3 bases, and 11 bases lay between the germline ends. The CDR3 sequence: CASSFPGGDYGYTF. Here the CDR3 DNA reads TGTGCCAGCAGCTTTCCCGGCGGGGACTATGGCTACACCTTC.

This chain uses TRBV6-6 with TRBJ2-3; D is possibly TRBD1 or TRBD2 (5 bases each). This CDR3 spans 14 amino acids. From germline, CDR1 is MNHNY and CDR2 SVGAGI (reference sequence). Trimming took 2 bases from V and 3 from J, leaving 9 bases between them. This CDR3 is CASSYRGSTDTQYF. The CDR3 DNA sequence: TGTGCCAGCAGTTACCGGGGCTCTACAGATACGCAGTATTTT.

V is TRBV7-2 and J is TRBJ2-6; the D is unclear. Germline CDR1 reads SGHTA; CDR2 reads FQGNSA. V lost 1 base and J lost 1, with 2 bases in between. This CDR3 has 14 residues. The CDR3 DNA is TGTGCCAGCAGCTTAGAATCTGGGGCCAACGTCCTGACTTTC. Its translation: CASSLESGANVLTF.

The chain uses TRBV5-1 and TRBJ2-1; the D gene is possibly TRBD1 (5 bases). Per germline, CDR1 SGHRS and CDR2 YFSETQ. The CDR3 is made up of 14 amino acids. Deletions cut 0 bases from V and 6 bases from J, with 10 bases between. The CDR3 region is CASSLGQGTNEQFF. The DNA of the CDR3 is TGCGCCAGCAGCTTGGGGCAGGGTACCAATGAGCAGTTCTTC. Together with reference TRBV5-1 and TRBJ2-1, the CDR3 gives the full variable domain: KAGVTQTPRYLIKTRGQQVTLSCSPISGHRSVSWYQQTPGQGLQFLFEYFSETQRNKGNFPGRFSGRQFSNSRSEMNVSTLELGDSALYLCASSLGQGTNEQFFGPGTRLTVL.

This clone occurred once. V is TRBV30 and J is TRBJ1-6; D is undetermined. CDR1 and CDR2 (germline): GTSNPN, SVGIG (reference sequence). This CDR3 contains 15 residues. The CDR3 here is CAITLLAGKNSPLHF. CDR3 DNA sequence: TGTGCTATAACTCTACTCGCCGGAAAAAATTCACCCCTCCACTTT. Full variable domain (outside the CDR3, taken from reference TRBV30 and TRBJ1-6): SQTIHQWPATLVQPVGSPLSLECTVEGTSNPNLYWYRQAAGRGLQLLFYSVGIGQISSEVPQNLSASRPQDRQFILSSKKLLLSDSGFYLCAITLLAGKNSPLHFGNGTRLTVT.

This chain links TRBV4-2 with TRBJ2-1; TRBD2 matches at 7 bases. J was trimmed by 1 base and V by 0 bases; bases with no gene match: 6. The CDR3 runs to 17 residues. Germline lookup yields CDR1 LGHNA and CDR2 YNFKEQ. The CDR3 here is CASSQDTKRGSYNEQFF. In DNA, the CDR3 is TGTGCCAGCAGCCAAGATACAAAGCGGGGTTCCTACAATGAGCAGTTCTTC.

The V call is TRBV6-5, the J call TRBJ2-5; D is perhaps TRBD1 (5 bases). The germline CDR1 and CDR2 sequences are MNHEY and SVGAGI. The V end lost 2 bases, the J end lost 5 bases, and 12 bases lay between the germline ends. The CDR3 loop spans 14 amino acids. The CDR3 spells CASSYQGRWETQYF. CDR3 in DNA: TGTGCCAGCAGTTACCAGGGCAGGTGGGAGACCCAGTACTTC.

The V and J genes are TRBV5-4 and TRBJ2-1, with TRBD2 matching over 7 bases. Unmatched junction bases numbered 6, after V lost 4 bases and J lost 5 bases. Germline values: CDR1 SGHNT, CDR2 YYREEE (reference sequence). This CDR3 spans 14 amino acids. In DNA, the CDR3 is TGTGCCAGCAGCCCCGGGCTAGCGGACAATGAGCAGTTCTTC. As protein: CASSPGLADNEQFF.

CDR3 sequence (DNA): TGTGCCAGCAGCCGCACAGATACGCAGTATTTT. Amino acid sequence: CASSRTDTQYF. The chain employs TRBV7-9 and TRBJ2-3; no firm D call. CDR1 is SEHNR and CDR2 is FQNEAQ in the germline V gene (reference sequence). Trimming removed 5 bases from V and 1 base from J, with 1 base in between. The length of the CDR3 is 11 residues.

The rearrangement links TRBV9 to TRBJ2-1; D remains ambiguous. The CDR3 is made up of 15 amino acids. Trimming stripped 4 bases from V and 0 bases from J, with 11 bases between. The germline V gene has CDR1 SGDLS and CDR2 YYNGEE. The CDR3 nucleotides are TGTGCCAGCAGCCCTCAGTTTGGCTCCTACAATGAGCAGTTCTTC. This translates into CASSPQFGSYNEQFF.

V and J are TRBV13 and TRBJ1-1, with D unresolved. V lost 0 bases and J 5 bases, leaving 7 bases between the germline ends. Germline V gene sequence: CDR1 PRHDT, CDR2 FYEKMQ (reference sequence). This CDR3 spans 13 amino acids. CDR3 region: CASSLGLTTEAFF. Here the CDR3 DNA reads TGTGCCAGCAGCTTAGGCCTGACTACTGAAGCTTTCTTT.